This T cell receptor beta chain was recovered during a study of cytomegalovirus exposure and HLA in healthy donors. Findings and caveats of the study: Researchers reportedly found TCR beta sequences accurately predicted most subjects' HLA-A and HLA-B alleles.

With regard to this clone: Its specificity is not known.

Trimming removed 7 bases from V and 5 bases from J; junction bases left unmatched: 11. CDR1 is MDHEN, CDR2 SYDVKM, per germline. The CDR3 spans 15 residues. PCR employed 60 Vbeta and 13 Jbeta primers. Measured with immunoSEQ multiplex PCR; TCRdb has only the in-frame clones, and not every one. The sample contains about 190,000 clones, more than 75% of which appear only once. Healthy donors of bone marrow made up the group. This TCR derives from a woman under 30 in good health and CMV-seronegative. The chain has TRBV28 and TRBJ2-7, with 10 positions matching TRBD1. Sequenced input: PBMCs. The CDR3 protein is CASNTAGTGVHEQYF. The CDR3 DNA follows: TGTGCCAGCAATACCGCCGGGACAGGGGTCCACGAGCAGTACTTC.